This entry describes one TCR beta chain. Antigen unknown. The CDR3 sequence is 15 residues long. In germline, CDR1 is DFQATT, CDR2 SNEGSKA (reference sequence). Trimming took 5 bases from V and 0 from J; bases not matched to a gene: 8. These data are taken from a study of T cells in Graves' hyperthyroidism and ophthalmopathy. As for the study in general: Peripheral blood was collected at initial diagnosis, before any treatment. Study-wide findings and caveats: Most thyroid clonotypes with frequency above 0.001 were detected in blood.

From RNA transcripts, TCR beta CDR3 regions were amplified. Carried out on the TCR CDR3, a first-round RT-PCR used the HTBI primer set. TCRdb ran MiXCR on the multiplex PCR reads and lists one entry per CDR3 protein. The sample includes fewer than 300,000 distinct CDR3 sequences, around 15% of them seen just once. Sequencing input: blood. The chain links TRBV20-1 to TRBJ2-7; 9 bases agree with TRBD1. This receptor was obtained from a woman in her fifties or sixties with Graves' hyperthyroidism that later progressed to Graves' ophthalmopathy. The CDR3 coding sequence is TGCAGTGCTTCAGCCGGGACAGGGAGCTCCTACGAGCAGTACTTC. This encodes CSASAGTGSSYEQYF.